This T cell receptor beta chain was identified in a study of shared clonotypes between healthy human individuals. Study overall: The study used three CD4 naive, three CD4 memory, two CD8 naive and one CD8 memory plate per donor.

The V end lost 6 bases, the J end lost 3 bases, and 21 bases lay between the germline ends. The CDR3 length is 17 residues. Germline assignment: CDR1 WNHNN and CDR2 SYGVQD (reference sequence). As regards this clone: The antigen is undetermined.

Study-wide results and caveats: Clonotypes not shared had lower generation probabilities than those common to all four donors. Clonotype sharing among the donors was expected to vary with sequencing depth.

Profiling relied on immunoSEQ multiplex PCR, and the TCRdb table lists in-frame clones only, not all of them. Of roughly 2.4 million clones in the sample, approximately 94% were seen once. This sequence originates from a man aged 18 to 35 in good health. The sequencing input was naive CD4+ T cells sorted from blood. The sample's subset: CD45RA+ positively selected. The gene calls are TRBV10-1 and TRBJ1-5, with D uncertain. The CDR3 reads CASRAPWQESFNQPQHF. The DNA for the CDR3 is TGCGCCAGCAGGGCACCCTGGCAGGAGAGCTTCAATCAGCCCCAGCATTTT.